This entry lists 3 T cell receptor beta chains sequenced from one sample in a study of cytomegalovirus exposure and HLA in healthy donors. The PCR made use of 60 Vbeta and 13 Jbeta primers. Data came from immunoSEQ multiplex PCR; TCRdb stores just in-frame clones and leaves some out. This sample has 200,000 to 250,000 clones, with around 85% found just once. What was sequenced was PBMCs. The origin of the receptors is a man aged 50 or older in good health and CMV-seronegative.

This clone was picked up a small number of times. The chain links TRBV5-1 to TRBJ2-2, with a possible D match to TRBD1 (7 bases). Germline-derived CDR1 and CDR2 are SGHRS and YFSETQ. Trimming removed 6 bases from V and 0 bases from J, with 15 bases in between. The CDR3 spans 16 residues. This CDR3 reads CASKAGGPPNTGELFF. CDR3 sequence (DNA): TGCGCCAGCAAGGCAGGGGGGCCCCCGAACACCGGGGAGCTGTTTTTT.

The rearrangement links TRBV10-3 to TRBJ2-5, with 7 nucleotides matching TRBD2. The J call may be incorrect, as the DNA end agrees better with TRBJ2-7. CDR3 length: 14 amino acids. CDR1 and CDR2 (germline): ENHRY, SYGVKD. This CDR3 reads CATHGTKDSYEQYF. CDR3 coding DNA: TGTGCCACACATGGGACTAAAGACTCCTACGAGCAGTACTTC.

The chain has TRBV5-3 and TRBJ1-5; maybe TRBD1 (5 bases). TRBV5-3 is sorted into the ORF group, with uncertain function. The CDR3 contains 15 residues. The V end lost 4 bases, the J end lost 5 bases, and 16 bases lay between the germline ends. The CDR3 loop is CARSLRSGDHQPQHF. The CDR3 coding sequence is TGTGCCAGAAGCCTTCGATCGGGGGACCATCAGCCCCAGCATTTT.